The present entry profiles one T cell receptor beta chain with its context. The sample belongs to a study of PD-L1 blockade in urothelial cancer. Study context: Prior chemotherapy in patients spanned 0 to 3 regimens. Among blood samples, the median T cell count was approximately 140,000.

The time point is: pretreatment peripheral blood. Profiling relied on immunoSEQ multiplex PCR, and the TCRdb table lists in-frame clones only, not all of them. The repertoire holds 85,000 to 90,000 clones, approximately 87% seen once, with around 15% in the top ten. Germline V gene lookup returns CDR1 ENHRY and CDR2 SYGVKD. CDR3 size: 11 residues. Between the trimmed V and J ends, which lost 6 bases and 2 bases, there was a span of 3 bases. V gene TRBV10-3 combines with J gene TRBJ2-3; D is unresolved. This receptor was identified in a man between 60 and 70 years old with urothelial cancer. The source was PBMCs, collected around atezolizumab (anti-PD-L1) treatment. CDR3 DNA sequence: TGTGCCATCAGCGTCACAGATACGCAGTATTTT. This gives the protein CAISVTDTQYF.